One sample yielded the 30 T cell receptor beta chains listed below, sequenced in a study of naive and memory T cell subsets (dated by TCRdb to the late 2010s). Preparation of the library involved UMI-ligation and nested PCR. TCRdb names Illumina MiSeq as the instrument used. The beta constant-region primer consisted of an equimolar mixture of two oligonucleotides that together covered TRBC1 and TRBC2. Four rounds of PCR, combining the SP2 primer with nested alpha and beta constant-region primers, were used to amplify the ligated cDNA. TCRdb ran its own pipeline on the public reads, namely fastp trimming at Q25 and MiXCR clone calling, and kept in-frame beta chains. Merged by CDR3 protein, the rows form single entries marked with the most common genes and DNA. The sample data list roughly 130,000 distinct CDR3 sequences, and just over 35% of these were observed just once. The ten largest clones represent approximately 0.9% of the sample.

Sequencing was performed on central memory CD4+ T cells from blood. This specimen's cell subset or site label, interpreted: central memory, CD45RA- CD27+. These receptor sequences come from a human donor in good health.

The rearrangement joins TRBV5-6 to TRBJ2-1; D gene ambiguous. The CDR3 runs to 14 residues. The ends were cut back, 4 bases at V and 9 bases at J, with 17 bases in the middle. Germline V gene data show CDR1 as SGHDT and CDR2 as YYEEEE. The DNA for the CDR3 is TGTGCCAGCAGCCCCTCCCCAGCCTCAAGTGAGCAGTTCTTC. Translated: CASSPSPASSEQFF.

The V call is TRBV7-9, the J call TRBJ1-5; 8 bases fit TRBD1. CDR3 length: 15 amino acids. V dropped 5 bases and J dropped 3; count of bases not matched to a gene: 6. From germline, CDR1 is SEHNR and CDR2 FQNEAQ (reference sequence). The CDR3 DNA reads TGTGCCAGCAGCCGGACAGGGTCGATCAATCAGCCCCAGCATTTT. Amino acids: CASSRTGSINQPQHF. The whole variable domain, remainder taken from reference TRBV7-9 and TRBJ1-5, is DTGVSQNPRHKITKRGQNVTFRCDPISEHNRLYWYRQTLGQGPEFLTYFQNEAQLEKSRLLSDRFSAERPKGSFSTLEIQRTEQGDSAMYLCASSRTGSINQPQHFGDGTRLSIL.

The V call is TRBV6-5, the J call TRBJ1-1; D not resolved. This CDR3 is 14 amino acids long. Germline CDR1 MNHEY, CDR2 SVGAGI. Trimming shortened V by 7 bases and J by 5 bases, and 17 bases separated the two germline ends. The CDR3 DNA reads as TGTGCCAGCACCCAAGGGTGGGTTGGGACTGAAGCTTTCTTT. Amino acid sequence: CASTQGWVGTEAFF.

This sequence joins TRBV12-3 or TRBV12-4 and TRBJ2-7; D is possibly TRBD2 (5 bases). The CDR3 runs 12 residues. Between the trimmed V and J ends, which lost 5 bases and 6 bases, there was a span of 11 bases. The CDR3 reads CASSPEEGEQYF. The CDR3 coding sequence is TGTGCCAGCAGTCCTGAAGAGGGCGAGCAGTACTTC.

This chain joins TRBV30 and TRBJ1-1; D remains ambiguous. This CDR3 comprises 15 residues. The germline CDR1 and CDR2 sequences are GTSNPN and SVGIG (reference sequence). V lost 0 bases and J lost 3, with 14 bases in between. This CDR3 reads CAWSVSIARDTEAFF. CDR3 DNA sequence: TGTGCCTGGAGTGTATCAATAGCGAGGGACACTGAAGCTTTCTTT.

The J gene is TRBJ1-5, the V gene TRBV6-2 or TRBV6-3, with D possibly matching TRBD1 (6 bases). Looked up from germline, CDR1 is MNHEY and CDR2 is SVGEGT. V was clipped by 6 bases and J by 3 bases, with 18 bases between them. The CDR3 contains 16 residues. The CDR3 region is CASSQPRTAYNQPQHF. CDR3 DNA: TGTGCCAGCAGCCAACCCCGGACAGCTTACAATCAGCCCCAGCATTTT.

The chain links TRBV29-1 to TRBJ1-2, with D perhaps TRBD1 (6 bases). The CDR3 covers 13 residues. The germline gives CDR1 SQVTM, CDR2 ANQGSEA. Trimming shortened V by 6 bases and J by 2 bases, and 13 bases separated the two germline ends. The DNA of the CDR3 is TGCAGCGTGCGGGGAGGGGGGAACTATGGCTACACCTTC. It encodes CSVRGGGNYGYTF. The variable domain in full, completed from reference TRBV29-1 and TRBJ1-2, reads SAVISQKPSRDICQRGTSLTIQCQVDSQVTMMFWYRQQPGQSLTLIATANQGSEATYESGFVIDKFPISRPNLTFSTLTVSNMSPEDSSIYLCSVRGGGNYGYTFGSGTRLTVV.

The chain has TRBV24-1 and TRBJ2-1; 7 nucleotides match TRBD1. Germline CDR1 KGHDR, CDR2 SFDVKD. The V and J ends lost 5 bases and 8 bases, in that order; junction bases with no gene match: 5. This CDR3 is built from 13 residues. The CDR3 DNA is TGTGCCACCAGTGGGGACAGAGTAGATGAGCAGTTCTTC. The encoded protein is CATSGDRVDEQFF.

This clonotype is termed medium-sized (0.01 to 0.1%). V gene TRBV12-3 or TRBV12-4 combines with J gene TRBJ2-7; D is possibly TRBD2 (6 bases). The CDR3 has 14 amino acids. With 6 bases removed from V and 0 bases from J, the gap between germline ends came to 12 bases. CDR3 nucleotides: TGTGCCAGCAGAATGGGACTTAGCTCCTACGAGCAGTACTTC. This encodes CASRMGLSSYEQYF.

In this sample, this clonotype turned up a few times. The V call is TRBV29-1, the J call TRBJ2-7; the D call may be TRBD1 or TRBD2 (7 bases each). This CDR3 contains 13 residues. CDR1 and CDR2 (germline): SQVTM, ANQGSEA. V lost 3 bases and J 7 bases, leaving 16 bases between the germline ends. DNA for the CDR3: TGCAGCGTTGAGAGGGGAGGGGGCGAAGAGCAGTACTTC. Residues: CSVERGGGEEQYF.

This clonotype was detected only once. The chain carries TRBV30 and TRBJ2-7; TRBD1 aligns across 9 bases. This CDR3 is 14 amino acids long. The J segment lost 2 bases and the V segment lost 7 bases, leaving 9 bases of the junction unmatched. Germline assignment: CDR1 GTSNPN and CDR2 SVGIG (reference sequence). The CDR3 region has the DNA TGTGCCTCAACCGGGACAGGGTTTACCTACGAGCAGTACTTC. Its translation: CASTGTGFTYEQYF.

This clonotype has more than one count but fewer than ten. The chain is built from TRBV15 and TRBJ2-1; the D is unclear. V gave up 0 bases and J gave up 6 bases, with 15 bases separating them. The CDR3 loop spans 16 amino acids. Per the germline V gene, CDR1 is LNHNV and CDR2 is YYDKDF (reference sequence). CDR3 protein: CATSRETDGFRNEQFF. The DNA of the CDR3 is TGTGCCACCAGCAGAGAAACGGATGGGTTCCGCAATGAGCAGTTCTTC.

The rearrangement links TRBV6-6 to TRBJ2-7, with no clear D. CDR1 and CDR2 (germline): MNHNY, SVGAGI (reference sequence). The CDR3 totals 14 residues. V was shortened by 5 bases and J by 1 base, with 12 bases between the two germline ends. CDR3 bases: TGTGCCAGCAGTCCCCAGAGCGCTTCCTACGAGCAGTACTTC. Amino acid sequence: CASSPQSASYEQYF.

The chain combines TRBV11-3 with TRBJ2-5; D is undetermined. Per the germline V gene, CDR1 is SGHNT and CDR2 is YENEEA. The CDR3 sequence is 14 residues long. The V and J ends lost 1 base and 3 bases respectively, with 9 bases between them. The CDR3 loop reads CASSLGQREETQYF. CDR3 DNA sequence: TGTGCCAGCAGCTTAGGTCAAAGGGAAGAGACCCAGTACTTC.

This rearrangement joins TRBV28 to TRBJ2-5; 8 bases are shared with TRBD1. The CDR3 spans 14 residues. Germline trimming cut 2 bases from V and 5 bases from J; bases unmatched to any gene: 4. Germline V gives CDR1 MDHEN, CDR2 SYDVKM. CDR3 loop: CASSLGQGWETQYF. CDR3 sequence (DNA): TGTGCCAGCAGTTTAGGACAGGGCTGGGAGACCCAGTACTTC.

V is TRBV28 and J is TRBJ1-1, with D possibly TRBD1 on 5 matching bases. V lost 5 bases and J 5 bases, leaving 21 bases between the germline ends. Germline V gene sequence: CDR1 MDHEN, CDR2 SYDVKM. CDR3 length: 16 residues. CDR3 sequence (DNA): TGTGCCAGCAGTCGTACAGAGGCTCCCCGGGGGACTGAAGCTTTCTTT. It codes for CASSRTEAPRGTEAFF.

This clonotype was detected only once. The chain is built from TRBV5-4 and TRBJ1-5; no clear D. Trimming took 1 base from V and 3 from J, leaving 2 bases between them. This CDR3 spans 12 amino acids. Germline CDR1 is SGHNT and CDR2 is YYREEE (reference sequence). The CDR3 sequence: CASSLNNQPQHF. In nucleotides, the CDR3 is TGTGCCAGCAGCTTGAACAATCAGCCCCAGCATTTT. Full variable domain (missing parts from reference TRBV5-4 and TRBJ1-5): ETGVTQSPTHLIKTRGQQVTLRCSSQSGHNTVSWYQQALGQGPQFIFQYYREEENGRGNFPPRFSGLQFPNYSSELNVNALELDDSALYLCASSLNNQPQHFGDGTRLSIL.

The gene calls are TRBV7-2 and TRBJ2-2, with unresolved D. Germline V gives CDR1 SGHTA, CDR2 FQGNSA. This CDR3 is 15 amino acids long. V was cut by 1 base and J by 1 base, with 7 bases left in between. CDR3 sequence (DNA): TGTGCCAGCAGCTTAGGGGCTCTGAACACCGGGGAGCTGTTTTTT. It codes for CASSLGALNTGELFF.

This clonotype was seen a few times. The chain uses TRBV7-3 and TRBJ1-1; tentatively, D is TRBD1 (5 bases). Trimming took off 4 bases at V and 4 bases at J, with 16 bases between the two ends. Germline V gives CDR1 SGHTA, CDR2 FQGTGA. The CDR3 has 15 residues. The CDR3 loop reads CASSWTAGGSTEAFF. CDR3 sequence (DNA): TGTGCCAGCAGCTGGACGGCCGGGGGGTCCACTGAAGCTTTCTTT. The whole variable domain, filled in from reference TRBV7-3 and TRBJ1-1, reads GAGVSQTPSNKVTEKGKYVELRCDPISGHTALYWYRQSLGQGPEFLIYFQGTGAADDSGLPNDRFFAVRPEGSVSTLKIQRTERGDSAVYLCASSWTAGGSTEAFFGQGTRLTVV.

This chain links TRBV3-1 with TRBJ1-2, with a tentative D call TRBD1 (6 bases). Trimming took 1 base from V and 5 from J, leaving 11 bases between them. CDR1 is LGHDT and CDR2 is YNNKEL in the germline V gene (reference sequence). The CDR3 spans 14 residues. As DNA, the CDR3 is TGTGCCAGCAGCCAAGTAGGGGGGCATTATGGCTACACCTTC. Its translation: CASSQVGGHYGYTF. The complete variable domain, with remaining parts taken from reference TRBV3-1 and TRBJ1-2, reads DTAVSQTPKYLVTQMGNDKSIKCEQNLGHDTMYWYKQDSKKFLKIMFSYNNKELIINETVPNRFSPKSPDKAHLNLHINSLELGDSAVYFCASSQVGGHYGYTFGSGTRLTVV.

The chain carries TRBV20-1 and TRBJ2-1; D is unclear. With 4 bases removed from V and 3 bases from J, the gap between germline ends came to 16 bases. CDR3 length: 15 amino acids. CDR1 DFQATT and CDR2 SNEGSKA come from the germline V gene (reference sequence). CDR3 region: CSAKEFGPIYNEQFF. Written as DNA, the CDR3 is TGCAGTGCTAAAGAATTCGGGCCGATCTACAATGAGCAGTTCTTC.

This clonotype appeared a few times. The rearrangement uses TRBV3-1 and TRBJ2-1, with 12 bases lining up with TRBD2. The trim removed 2 bases at V and 5 bases at J, leaving 1 base unmatched. Germline CDR1 is LGHDT and CDR2 is YNNKEL (reference sequence). The CDR3 has 15 amino acids. The CDR3 protein is CASSQLAGGNNEQFF. Written as DNA, the CDR3 is TGTGCCAGCAGCCAACTAGCGGGAGGGAACAATGAGCAGTTCTTC.

In DNA form, the CDR3 reads TGTGCCAGCAGCTTGTTGGGGGGACAGAGCACAGATACGCAGTATTTT. Its translation: CASSLLGGQSTDTQYF. V is TRBV5-6 and J is TRBJ2-3; tentative D call: TRBD1 (7 bases). The ends were cut back, 1 base at V and 0 bases at J, with 12 bases in the middle. Germline V gene lookup returns CDR1 SGHDT and CDR2 YYEEEE. The CDR3 runs 16 residues.

The chain employs TRBV6-6 and TRBJ2-1; 11 bases align to TRBD1. The CDR3 totals 15 residues. Germline V CDR1 and CDR2: MNHNY, SVGAGI (reference sequence). After removal of 6 bases from V and 9 bases from J, the junction contained 10 bases not matched to a gene. In DNA form, the CDR3 reads TGTGCCAGCAGACTGGGACAGGGGGTCGCCGGTGAGCAGTTCTTC. It specifies CASRLGQGVAGEQFF.

The chain has TRBV4-3 and TRBJ1-5; D ambiguous. V lost 0 bases and J 5 bases, leaving 5 bases between the germline ends. In germline, CDR1 is LGHNA, CDR2 YSLEER. The CDR3 consists of 13 residues. CDR3 sequence (DNA): TGCGCCAGCAGCCAAGAGAGTGATCAGCCCCAGCATTTT. This encodes CASSQESDQPQHF.

This rearrangement joins TRBV11-2 to TRBJ1-1; D is ambiguous. Per the germline V gene, CDR1 is SGHAT and CDR2 is FQNNGV. Between the trimmed V and J ends, which lost 1 base and 4 bases, there was a span of 10 bases. The CDR3 is 14 residues long. This CDR3 reads CASSLGQASTEAFF. CDR3 sequence (DNA): TGTGCCAGCAGCTTAGGCCAAGCCAGCACTGAAGCTTTCTTT.

The gene calls are TRBV7-2 and TRBJ2-1; TRBD2 agrees at 11 bases. The CDR3 length is 15 residues. Trimming removed 5 bases from V and 8 bases from J; junction bases left unmatched: 8. CDR1 and CDR2 from the germline V gene are SGHTA and FQGNSA. CDR3 in amino acids: CASSITSGSMYEQFF. Here the CDR3 DNA reads TGTGCCAGCAGCATTACTAGCGGGAGTATGTATGAGCAGTTCTTC.

This clonotype was counted a single time. V and J are TRBV20-1 and TRBJ2-7; D is undetermined. The CDR3 is 13 amino acids. The ends were cut back, 0 bases at V and 0 bases at J, with 6 bases in the middle. Germline loops: CDR1 DFQATT, CDR2 SNEGSKA (reference sequence). For the CDR3, the DNA is TGCAGTGCTAGAGATGAGAGCTCCTACGAGCAGTACTTC. Translating gives CSARDESSYEQYF.

The chain is built from TRBV20-1 and TRBJ2-2, with 7 bases lining up with TRBD1. CDR1 is DFQATT and CDR2 is SNEGSKA in the germline V gene (reference sequence). Trimming cost V 5 bases and J 15 bases; bases outside gene matches: 6. CDR3 length: 10 amino acids. The CDR3 DNA reads as TGCAGTGCTTTTCTGACAGGGATGTTTTTT. It encodes CSAFLTGMFF.

The chain links TRBV18 to TRBJ1-2; 8 nucleotides match TRBD1. J lost 2 bases, V lost 3 bases, and 2 bases had no gene match. The germline gives CDR1 KGHSH, CDR2 LQKENI. The CDR3 sequence is 14 residues long. CDR3 residues: CASSPGQENYGYTF. In DNA, the CDR3 is TGTGCCAGCTCACCGGGACAGGAAAACTATGGCTACACCTTC.